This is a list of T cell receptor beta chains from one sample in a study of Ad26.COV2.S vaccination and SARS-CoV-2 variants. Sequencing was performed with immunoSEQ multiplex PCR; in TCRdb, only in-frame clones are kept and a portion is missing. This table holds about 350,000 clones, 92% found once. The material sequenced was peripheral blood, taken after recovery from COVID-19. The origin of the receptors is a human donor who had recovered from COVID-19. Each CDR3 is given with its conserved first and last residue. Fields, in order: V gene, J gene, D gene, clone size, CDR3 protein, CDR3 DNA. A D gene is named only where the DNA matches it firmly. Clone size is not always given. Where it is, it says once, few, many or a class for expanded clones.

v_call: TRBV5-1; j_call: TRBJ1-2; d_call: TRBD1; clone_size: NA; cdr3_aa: CASKPPGTGYGYTF; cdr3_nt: TGCGCCAGCAAACCACCCGGGACAGGATATGGCTACACCTTC
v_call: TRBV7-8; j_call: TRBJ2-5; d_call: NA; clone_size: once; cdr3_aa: CASSLARGAPFSTKETQYF; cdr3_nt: TGTGCCAGCAGCTTAGCACGGGGAGCCCCCTTCTCCACCAAAGAGACCCAGTACTTC
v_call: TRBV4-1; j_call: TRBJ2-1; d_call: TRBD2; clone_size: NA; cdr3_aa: CASSQGPAGPLHEQFF; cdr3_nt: TGCGCCAGCAGCCAAGGCCCAGCGGGGCCCCTCCATGAGCAGTTCTTC
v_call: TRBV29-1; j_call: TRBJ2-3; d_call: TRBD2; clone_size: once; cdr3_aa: CSAFGSGGGPDTQYF; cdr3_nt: TGCAGCGCCTTCGGTAGCGGGGGGGGACCAGATACGCAGTATTTT
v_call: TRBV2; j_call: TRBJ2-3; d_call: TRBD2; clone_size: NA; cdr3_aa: CASSEVELAPSTDTQYF; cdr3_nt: TGTGCCAGCAGTGAAGTTGAACTAGCGCCTTCCACAGATACGCAGTATTTT
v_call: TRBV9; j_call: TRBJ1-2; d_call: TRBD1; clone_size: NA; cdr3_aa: CASSDTENRGQIYGYTF; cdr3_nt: TGTGCCAGCAGCGACACTGAGAACAGGGGCCAAATCTATGGCTACACCTTC
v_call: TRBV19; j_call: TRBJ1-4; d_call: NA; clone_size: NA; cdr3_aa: CASKEEGVGFDEKLFF; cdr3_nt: TGTGCCAGTAAGGAGGAGGGGGTTGGTTTTGATGAAAAACTGTTTTTT
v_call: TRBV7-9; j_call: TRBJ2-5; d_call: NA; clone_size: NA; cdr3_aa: CASSLEQTQYF; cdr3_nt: TGTGCCAGCAGCTTAGAGCAGACCCAGTACTTC
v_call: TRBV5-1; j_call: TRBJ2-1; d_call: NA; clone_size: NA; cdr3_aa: CASSLGASSSYNEQFF; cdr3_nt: TGCGCCAGCAGCTTGGGGGCCTCCAGCTCCTACAATGAGCAGTTCTTC
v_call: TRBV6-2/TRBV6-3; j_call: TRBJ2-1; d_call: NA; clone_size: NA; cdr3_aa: CASSYFGTPGEQFF; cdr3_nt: TGTGCCAGCAGTTACTTCGGGACTCCCGGGGAGCAGTTCTTC
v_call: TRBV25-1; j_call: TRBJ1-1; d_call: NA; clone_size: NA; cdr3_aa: CASRFSGGAFF; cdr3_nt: TGTGCCAGCAGATTTAGCGGAGGGGCTTTCTTT
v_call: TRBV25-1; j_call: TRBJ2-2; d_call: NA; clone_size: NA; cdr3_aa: CASSEGGRELFF; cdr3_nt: TGTGCCAGCAGTGAAGGGGGCAGGGAGCTGTTTTTT
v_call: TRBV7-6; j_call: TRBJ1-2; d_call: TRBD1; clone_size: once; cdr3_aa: CASSLSGQGNYGYTF; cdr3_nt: TGTGCCAGCAGCCTATCGGGACAGGGAAACTATGGCTACACCTTC
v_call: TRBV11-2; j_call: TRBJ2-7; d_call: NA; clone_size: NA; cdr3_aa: CASSLSDGFYEQYF; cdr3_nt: TGTGCCAGCAGCTTAAGTGATGGGTTCTACGAGCAGTACTTC
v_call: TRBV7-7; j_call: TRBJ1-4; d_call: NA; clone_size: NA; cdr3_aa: CASSLSDATNEKLFF; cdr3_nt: TGTGCCAGCAGCTTAAGCGACGCAACTAATGAAAAACTGTTTTTT
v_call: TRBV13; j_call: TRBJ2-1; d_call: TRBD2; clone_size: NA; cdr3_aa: CASSPPGLGYNEQFF; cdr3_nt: TGTGCCAGCAGCCCCCCGGGACTAGGCTACAATGAGCAGTTCTTC
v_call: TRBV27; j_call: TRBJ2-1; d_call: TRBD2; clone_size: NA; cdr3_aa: CASRPTYGGDFYNEQFF; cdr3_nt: TGTGCCAGCAGACCAACGTACGGGGGGGACTTCTACAATGAGCAGTTCTTC
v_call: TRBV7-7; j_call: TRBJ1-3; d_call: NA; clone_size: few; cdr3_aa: CASSLSHYSGNTIYF; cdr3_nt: TGTGCCAGCAGCTTATCGCATTACTCTGGAAACACCATATATTTT
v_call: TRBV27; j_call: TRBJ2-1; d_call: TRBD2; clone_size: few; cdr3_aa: CASRDPGSGNEQFF; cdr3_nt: TGTGCCAGCAGAGACCCAGGTAGCGGGAATGAGCAGTTCTTC
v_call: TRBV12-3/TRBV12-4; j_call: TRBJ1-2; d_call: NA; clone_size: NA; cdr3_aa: CASSLGGVYGYTF; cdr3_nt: TGTGCCAGCAGTTTGGGGGGCGTCTATGGCTACACCTTC
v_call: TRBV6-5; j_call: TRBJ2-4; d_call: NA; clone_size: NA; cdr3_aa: CASSYGDIQYF; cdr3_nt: TGTGCCAGCAGTTACGGTGACATTCAGTACTTC
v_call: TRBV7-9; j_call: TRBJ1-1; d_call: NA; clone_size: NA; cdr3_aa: CASSLGGAEAFF; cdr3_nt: TGTGCCAGCAGCTTAGGGGGAGCTGAAGCTTTCTTT
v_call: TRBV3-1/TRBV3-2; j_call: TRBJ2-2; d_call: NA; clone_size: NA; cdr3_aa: CASSGGGGGELFF; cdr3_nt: TGTGCCAGTTCGGGAGGGGGCGGCGGGGAGCTGTTTTTT
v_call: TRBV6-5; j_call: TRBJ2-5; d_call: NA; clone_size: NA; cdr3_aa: CASSSTEETQYF; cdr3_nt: TGTGCCAGCAGTTCGACAGAAGAGACCCAGTACTTC
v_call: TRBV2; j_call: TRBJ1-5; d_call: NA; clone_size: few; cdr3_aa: CASSLFGQQHQPQHF; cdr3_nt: TGTGCCAGCAGTCTGTTCGGACAGCAGCATCAGCCCCAGCATTTT
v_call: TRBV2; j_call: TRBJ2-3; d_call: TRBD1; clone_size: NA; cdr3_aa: CASRRGTDNFDTQYF; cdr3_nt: TGTGCCAGCAGGAGAGGGACAGACAATTTTGATACGCAGTATTTT
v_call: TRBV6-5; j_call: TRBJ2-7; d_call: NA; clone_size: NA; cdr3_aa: CASSYSTGTYEQYF; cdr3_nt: TGTGCCAGCAGTTACTCGACCGGAACCTACGAGCAGTACTTC
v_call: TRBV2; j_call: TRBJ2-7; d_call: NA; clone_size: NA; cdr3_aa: CASSEENNNEQYF; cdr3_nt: TGTGCCAGCAGTGAAGAAAACAATAACGAGCAGTACTTC